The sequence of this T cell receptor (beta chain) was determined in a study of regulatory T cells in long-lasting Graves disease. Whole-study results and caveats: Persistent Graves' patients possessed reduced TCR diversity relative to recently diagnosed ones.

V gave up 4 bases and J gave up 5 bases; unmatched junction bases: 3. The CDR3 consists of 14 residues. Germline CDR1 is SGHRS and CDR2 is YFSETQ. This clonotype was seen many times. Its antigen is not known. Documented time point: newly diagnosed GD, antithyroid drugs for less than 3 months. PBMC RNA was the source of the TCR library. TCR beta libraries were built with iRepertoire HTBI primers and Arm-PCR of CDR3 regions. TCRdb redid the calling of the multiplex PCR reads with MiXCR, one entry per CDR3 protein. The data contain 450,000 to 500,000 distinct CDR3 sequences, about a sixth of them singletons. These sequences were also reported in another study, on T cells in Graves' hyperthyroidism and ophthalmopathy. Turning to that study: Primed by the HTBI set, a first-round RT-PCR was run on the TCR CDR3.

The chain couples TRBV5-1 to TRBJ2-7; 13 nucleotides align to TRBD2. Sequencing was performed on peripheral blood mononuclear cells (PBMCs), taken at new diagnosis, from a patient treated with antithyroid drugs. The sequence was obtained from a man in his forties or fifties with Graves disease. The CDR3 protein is CASSPGLAGHEQYF. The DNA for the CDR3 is TGCGCCAGCAGCCCGGGACTAGCGGGACACGAGCAGTACTTC.